Reported below is one T cell receptor beta chain. RNA was extracted and reverse transcribed into cDNA as the sequencing template. Some clones are missing from TCRdb's copy, which holds only in-frame ones; the method was immunoSEQ multiplex PCR. The sample shows more than 110,000 clones, 45% to 60% of them seen only once. These data are taken from a study of CD8+ T cells in alopecia areata. The CDR3 sequence is 18 residues long. Germline CDR1 reads LNHNV; CDR2 reads YYDKDF (reference sequence). V dropped 4 bases and J dropped 7; count of bases not matched to a gene: 16. The sample's treatment: oral pan-JAK inhibitor, 5-10 mg twice daily.

The sequence was obtained from a human donor with alopecia areata. Sequences were derived from CD8+ T cells sorted from blood, sampled at week 4, from a patient treated with tofacitinib. The V gene is TRBV15, the J gene TRBJ1-6, with TRBD1 matching over 7 bases. CDR3: CATSKDRPGPESNSPLHF. For the CDR3, the DNA is TGTGCCACCAGCAAGGACAGGCCCGGGCCGGAAAGCAATTCACCCCTCCACTTT.